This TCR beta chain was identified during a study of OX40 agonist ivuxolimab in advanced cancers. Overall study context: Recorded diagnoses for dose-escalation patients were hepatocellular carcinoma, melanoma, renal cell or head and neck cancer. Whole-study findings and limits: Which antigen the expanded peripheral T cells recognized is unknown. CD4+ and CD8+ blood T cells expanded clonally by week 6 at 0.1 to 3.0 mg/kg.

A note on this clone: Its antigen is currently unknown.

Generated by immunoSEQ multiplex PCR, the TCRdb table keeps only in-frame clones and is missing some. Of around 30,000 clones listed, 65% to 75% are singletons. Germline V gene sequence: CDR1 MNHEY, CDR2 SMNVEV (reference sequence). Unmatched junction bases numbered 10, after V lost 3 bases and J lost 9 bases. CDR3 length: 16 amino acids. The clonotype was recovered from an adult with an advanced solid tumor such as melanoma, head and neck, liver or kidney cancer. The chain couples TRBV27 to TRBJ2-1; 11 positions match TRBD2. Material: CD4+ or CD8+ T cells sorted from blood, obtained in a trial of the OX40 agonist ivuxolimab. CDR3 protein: CASSFDLAGGPGEQFF. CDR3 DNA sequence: TGTGCCAGCAGTTTTGACTTAGCGGGGGGGCCGGGTGAGCAGTTCTTC.